Shown below are 9 T cell receptor beta chains from a single sample sequenced in a study of shared clonotypes between healthy human individuals. CD45RO-negative cells were positively selected for CCR7, leaving out terminally differentiated effector memory CD45RA+ cells. Clones were sequenced by immunoSEQ multiplex PCR, and TCRdb holds only the in-frame ones, with some missing. The sample records some 2 million clones, roughly 94% being singletons. The source material was naive CD8+ T cells sorted from blood. Source of these receptors: a young man in good health.

The rearrangement links TRBV6-1 to TRBJ1-3; D gene unclear. Between the trimmed V and J ends, which lost 3 bases and 0 bases, there was a span of 15 bases. Germline CDR1 is MNHNS and CDR2 is SASEGT. This CDR3 has 17 residues. The DNA of the CDR3 is TGTGCCAGCAGTGACGGCTCCCCCAGATTCTCTGGAAACACCATATATTTT. It translates to CASSDGSPRFSGNTIYF.

The rearrangement links TRBV28 to TRBJ1-4; D is ambiguous. Trimming shortened V by 5 bases and J by 4 bases, and 20 bases separated the two germline ends. The length of the CDR3 is 17 residues. Germline CDR1 MDHEN, CDR2 SYDVKM. The CDR3 sequence: CASSPRRYAQSNEKLFF. For the CDR3, the DNA is TGTGCCAGCAGTCCCAGACGCTACGCCCAGAGTAATGAAAAACTGTTTTTT.

The V call is TRBV4-1, the J call TRBJ2-4; D is uncertain. The germline CDR1 and CDR2 sequences are MGHRA and YSYEKL. Trimming left V 0 bases short and J 1 base short, with 10 bases between. There are 16 residues in the CDR3. The CDR3 DNA reads as TGCGCCAGCAGCCAAGATATAGACGGCGCCAAAAACATTCAGTACTTC. Protein: CASSQDIDGAKNIQYF.

The rearrangement joins TRBV19 to TRBJ1-4; D is uncertain. This CDR3 comprises 15 residues. The germline V and J ends were trimmed by 6 bases and 0 bases, with 11 bases remaining between them. The germline V gene has CDR1 LNHDA and CDR2 SQIVND (reference sequence). The CDR3 loop reads CASRDTTSTNEKLFF. In DNA form, the CDR3 reads TGTGCCAGTAGGGATACGACATCAACTAATGAAAAACTGTTTTTT. The full variable domain, its missing parts supplied by reference TRBV19 and TRBJ1-4, is DGGITQSPKYLFRKEGQNVTLSCEQNLNHDAMYWYRQDPGQGLRLIYYSQIVNDFQKGDIAEGYSVSREKKESFPLTVTSAQKNPTAFYLCASRDTTSTNEKLFFGSGTQLSVL.

The rearrangement uses TRBV9 and TRBJ2-1; TRBD2 matches 9 bases. The CDR3 contains 15 residues. With 6 bases clipped from V and 1 base from J, the junction kept 5 bases outside the gene matches. CDR1 and CDR2 from the germline V gene are SGDLS and YYNGEE. In DNA, the CDR3 is TGTGCCAGCACCAATAGCGGGGGATCCTACAATGAGCAGTTCTTC. Amino acid sequence: CASTNSGGSYNEQFF.

This chain connects TRBV5-6 to TRBJ2-7, with unresolved D. V gave up 4 bases and J gave up 3 bases, with 5 bases separating them. Germline V gene sequence: CDR1 SGHDT, CDR2 YYEEEE. This CDR3 region has 11 residues. CDR3 region: CASSANYEQYF. As DNA, the CDR3 is TGTGCCAGCAGCGCGAACTACGAGCAGTACTTC.

The V gene is TRBV11-2, the J gene TRBJ1-1, with a weak D call TRBD1 (5 bases). Trimming stripped 0 bases from V and 5 bases from J, with 13 bases between. Germline V lookup: CDR1 SGHAT, CDR2 FQNNGV. CDR3 length: 15 residues. CDR3 nucleotide sequence: TGTGCCAGCAGCTTAGAGGTCGGGGGGAGGACTGAAGCTTTCTTT. It yields the protein CASSLEVGGRTEAFF.

The chain is built from TRBV27 and TRBJ2-7; 10 positions agree with TRBD2. V shed 4 bases and J 6 bases; nucleotides not matched to a gene: 9. There are 15 residues in the CDR3. Germline V gene lookup returns CDR1 MNHEY and CDR2 SMNVEV (reference sequence). CDR3 region: CASSWSTGTSAEQYF. DNA of the CDR3: TGTGCCAGCAGTTGGTCCACCGGGACTAGCGCCGAGCAGTACTTC.

The chain is built from TRBV6-6 and TRBJ2-7; 11 bases match TRBD2. The CDR3 is 16 amino acids. Germline CDR1 reads MNHNY; CDR2 reads SVGAGI (reference sequence). V dropped 0 bases and J dropped 5; count of bases not matched to a gene: 6. The CDR3 here is CASSYSLAGERDEQYF. CDR3 DNA sequence: TGTGCCAGCAGTTACTCACTAGCGGGAGAAAGAGACGAGCAGTACTTC.